This TCR beta chain derives from a study of cytomegalovirus exposure and HLA in healthy donors. Findings of the study overall: In an earlier analysis, productive rearrangement rates for most beta V segments clustered near 87% or 30%. TCR beta V- and J-gene trimming was later associated with a missense DCLRE1C variant.

With 4 bases clipped from V and 4 bases from J, the junction kept 9 bases outside the gene matches. The CDR3 runs 15 residues. The V gene's germline CDR1 is SQVTM and CDR2 ANQGSEA. As for this clone: Its antigen is as yet unknown.

Use of 60 Vbeta and 13 Jbeta primers characterized the PCR. Sequenced by immunoSEQ multiplex PCR; TCRdb stores in-frame clones only, minus some. The sample shows over 100,000 clones, approximately 82% of them seen only once. The receptor's source is a man aged 35-49 years in good health and CMV-seronegative. The chain couples TRBV29-1 to TRBJ2-2; 7 bases fit TRBD2. The source material was PBMCs. The CDR3 loop is CSVVGEGSGTGELFF. DNA of the CDR3: TGCAGCGTTGTGGGGGAGGGCTCCGGCACCGGGGAGCTGTTTTTT.